The clone carrying this T cell receptor beta chain appeared a few times. Each CDR3 protein is one row after TCRdb ran MiXCR on the RT-PCR reads. Of around 480,000 distinct CDR3 sequences listed, roughly 9.7% are singletons. This sample stems from a study of response to subunit inactivated influenza vaccine. The CDR3 length is 15 residues. The germline CDR1 and CDR2 sequences are SQVTM and ANQGSEA. The trim removed 6 bases at V and 9 bases at J, leaving 9 bases unmatched. The source is a man between 50 and 59 years old who received an inactivated influenza vaccine. The sample in question was PBMCs from blood, obtained roughly 46 days after vaccination. The V gene is TRBV29-1, the J gene TRBJ2-1, with 15 bases fitting TRBD2. CDR3 region: CSVDGTSGGRGEQFF. Written as DNA, the CDR3 is TGCAGCGTGGATGGGACTAGCGGGGGGCGGGGTGAGCAGTTCTTC.